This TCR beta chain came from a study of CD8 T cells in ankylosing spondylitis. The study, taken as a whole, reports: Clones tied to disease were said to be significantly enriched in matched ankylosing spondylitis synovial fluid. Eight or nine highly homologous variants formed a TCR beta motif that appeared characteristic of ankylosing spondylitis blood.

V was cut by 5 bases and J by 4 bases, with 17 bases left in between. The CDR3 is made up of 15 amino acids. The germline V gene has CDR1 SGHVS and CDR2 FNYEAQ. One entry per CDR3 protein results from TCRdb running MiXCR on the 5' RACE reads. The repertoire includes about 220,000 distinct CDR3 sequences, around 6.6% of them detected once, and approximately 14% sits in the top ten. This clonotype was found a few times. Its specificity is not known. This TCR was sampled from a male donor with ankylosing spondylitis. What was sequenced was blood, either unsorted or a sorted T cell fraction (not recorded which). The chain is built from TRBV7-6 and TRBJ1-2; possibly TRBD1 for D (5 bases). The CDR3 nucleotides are TGTGCCAGCAGCCTCCTCGGACATGGCGGCTATGGCTACACCTTC. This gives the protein CASSLLGHGGYGYTF.